This TCR beta chain originates from a study of radiation and T cells in renal cell carcinoma. Time point specified: blood 4 weeks post-SBRT, at nephrectomy. Indicated treatment: 15 Gy SBRT to primary tumor, nephrectomy 4 weeks later. Nephrectomy followed 15 Gy stereotactic body radiation by 4 weeks. Radiation-treated patients gave blood at baseline, week 2 and week 4. Clear cell pathology was present in this patient's renal cell carcinoma. The data were produced by immunoSEQ multiplex PCR, yet TCRdb's version contains in-frame clones alone and is incomplete. The sample includes roughly 100,000 clones, 84% of them seen just once. This CDR3 is built from 14 residues. The V gene end was trimmed by 5 bases and the J gene end by 3 bases; junction bases not matched to a gene: 1. Germline V gene data show CDR1 as SGHVS and CDR2 as FNYEAQ. This clone was seen once.

The chain uses TRBV7-6 and TRBJ2-7; 13 bases agree with TRBD2. The source was blood, collected from a patient whose treatment included radiotherapy and nephrectomy. The TCR sequence derives from a man aged 60 to 69 with renal cell carcinoma. The CDR3 spells CASSGTSGNYEQYF. The CDR3 region has the DNA TGTGCCAGCAGCGGGACTAGCGGGAACTACGAGCAGTACTTC. The variable domain in full, completed from reference TRBV7-6 and TRBJ2-7, reads GAGVSQSPRYKVTKRGQDVALRCDPISGHVSLYWYRQALGQGPEFLTYFNYEAQQDKSGLPNDRFSAERPEGSISTLTIQRTEQRDSAMYRCASSGTSGNYEQYFGPGTRLTVT.